This T cell receptor beta chain originates from a study of blood T cells in healthy people across ages. Whole-study results and caveats: Both naive CD4+ cell counts and diversity were greater in long-lived donors than in aged donors.

Worth noting for this clonotype: The antigen is unknown.

It was with a sample-barcoded 5' primer and a J-beta primer mix that a second PCR of roughly 7 to 12 cycles was run. From the 5' RACE reads, TCRdb called clonotypes with MiXCR, one entry per CDR3 protein. The data show about 1.8 million distinct CDR3 sequences, around half seen once. Trimming at V came to 5 bases and at J to 2 bases, leaving 6 bases not matched to a gene. CDR3 length: 15 amino acids. CDR1 and CDR2 (germline): SGHTA, FQGNSA. V gene TRBV7-2 combines with J gene TRBJ2-1, with TRBD1 matching 7 bases. The receptor's source is a woman aged 40 to 50 in good health. Specimen: blood. The CDR3 DNA reads TGTGCCAGCAGCCCAAGGACAGGTACCTACAATGAGCAGTTCTTC. It yields the protein CASSPRTGTYNEQFF. Full variable domain (outside the CDR3, taken from reference TRBV7-2 and TRBJ2-1): GAGVSQSPSNKVTEKGKDVELRCDPISGHTALYWYRQSLGQGLEFLIYFQGNSAPDKSGLPSDRFSAERTGGSVSTLTIQRTQQEDSAVYLCASSPRTGTYNEQFFGPGTRLTVL.